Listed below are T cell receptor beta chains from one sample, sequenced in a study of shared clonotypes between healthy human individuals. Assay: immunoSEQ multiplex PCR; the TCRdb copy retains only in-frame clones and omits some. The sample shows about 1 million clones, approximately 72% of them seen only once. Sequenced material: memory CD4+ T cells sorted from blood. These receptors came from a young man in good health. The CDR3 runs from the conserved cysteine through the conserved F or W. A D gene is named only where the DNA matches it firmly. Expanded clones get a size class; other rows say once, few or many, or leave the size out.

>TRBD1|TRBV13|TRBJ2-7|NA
TGTGCCAGCAGATGGAAGGGGGCGCGATACGAGCAGTACTTC
CASRWKGARYEQYF
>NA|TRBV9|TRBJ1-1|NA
TGTGCCAGCAGCGTGTCCGGGGTTAACACTGAAGCTTTCTTT
CASSVSGVNTEAFF
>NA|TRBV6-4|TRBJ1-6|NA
TGTGCCAGCAGTGTTGTCCCAATGGCATCACCCCTCCACTTT
CASSVVPMASPLHF
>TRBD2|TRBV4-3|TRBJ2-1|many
TGCGCCAGCAGCCAAGGGACTAGCCGTAATTCCTACAATGAGCAGTTCTTC
CASSQGTSRNSYNEQFF
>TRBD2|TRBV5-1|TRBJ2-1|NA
TGCGCCAGCAGCGGCGGACTAGCGGGTGGGAACCAGCAGTTCTTC
CASSGGLAGGNQQFF
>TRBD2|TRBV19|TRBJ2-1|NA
TGTGCCAGTAAAAGGGGACTAGCGGGAGTAGATATCTACAATGAGCAGTTCTTC
CASKRGLAGVDIYNEQFF
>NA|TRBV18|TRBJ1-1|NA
TGTGCCAGCTCACCACCGGAGCGACTCGTAACTGAAGCTTTCTTT
CASSPPERLVTEAFF
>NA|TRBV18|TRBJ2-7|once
TGTGCCAGCTCACCAGGGGCCCTCTACTCCTACGAGCAGTACTTC
CASSPGALYSYEQYF
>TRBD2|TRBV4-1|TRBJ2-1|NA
TGCGCCAGCAGCCAACCGAGCGGGGTCTCCTACAATGAGCAGTTCTTC
CASSQPSGVSYNEQFF
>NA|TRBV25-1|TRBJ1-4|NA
TGTGCCAGCAGTGAATCCCGAGGGTTTGGTGAAAAACTGTTTTTT
CASSESRGFGEKLFF
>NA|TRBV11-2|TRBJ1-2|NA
TGTGCCAGCAGCGATACATTTAGAAATGGCTACACCTTC
CASSDTFRNGYTF
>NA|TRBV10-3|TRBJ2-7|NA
TGTGCCATCAGTGAGTCGGTCAGCGCCCACGAGCAGTACTTC
CAISESVSAHEQYF
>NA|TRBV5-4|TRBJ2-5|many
TGTGCCAGCAGCCCGACTAGTCCCGAGACCCAGTACTTC
CASSPTSPETQYF
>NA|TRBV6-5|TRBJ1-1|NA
TGTGCCAGCAGAAACCGGGACACGGCTTTCTTT
CASRNRDTAFF
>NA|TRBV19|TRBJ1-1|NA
TGTGCCAGTAGTCCAGACCACTCTTCGAACACTGAAGCTTTCTTT
CASSPDHSSNTEAFF
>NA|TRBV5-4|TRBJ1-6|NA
TGTGCCAGCAGCTTGGCGATGTGGGACAACTCCTATAATTCACCCCTCCACTTT
CASSLAMWDNSYNSPLHF
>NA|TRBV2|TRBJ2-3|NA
TGTGCCAGCAGTGAATTGGCGGGGTCAGATACGCAGTATTTT
CASSELAGSDTQYF
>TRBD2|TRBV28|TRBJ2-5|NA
TGTGCCAGCAGTTTCGGGATAGCGGGGGCGCAAGAGACCCAGTACTTC
CASSFGIAGAQETQYF
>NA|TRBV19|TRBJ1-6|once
TGTGCCAGTAGTATTGTTGGGGATTCACCCCTCCACTTT
CASSIVGDSPLHF
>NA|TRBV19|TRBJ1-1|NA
TGTGCCAGTAATCCGGCCACCACGGACACTGAAGCTTTCTTT
CASNPATTDTEAFF
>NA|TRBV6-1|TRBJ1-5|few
TGTGCCAGCAGTGAAGGGCAGGGTAGCAATCAGCCCCAGCATTTT
CASSEGQGSNQPQHF
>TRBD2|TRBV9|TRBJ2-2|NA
TGTGCCAGCAGCGTAGGACTAGCGGTCCATGCGGCGGAGCTGTTTTTT
CASSVGLAVHAAELFF
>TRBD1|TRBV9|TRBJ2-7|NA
TGTGCCAGCAGCCCAGGGGGCTTGTACGAGCAGTACTTC
CASSPGGLYEQYF
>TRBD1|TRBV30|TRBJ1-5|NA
TGTGCCTGGGGGACAGAGAATCAGCCCCAGCATTTT
CAWGTENQPQHF
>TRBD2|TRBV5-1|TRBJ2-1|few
TGCGCCAGCAGCTCTAGCGGGGACAATGAGCAGTTCTTC
CASSSSGDNEQFF
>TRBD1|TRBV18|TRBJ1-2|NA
TGTGCCAGCTCACTGGACAGGAACTATGGCTACACCTTC
CASSLDRNYGYTF
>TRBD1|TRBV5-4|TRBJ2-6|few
TGTGCCAGCTACCGGGACAGGGTAACGTCTGGGGCCAACGTCCTGACTTTC
CASYRDRVTSGANVLTF
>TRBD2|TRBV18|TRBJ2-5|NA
TGTGCCAGCTCACCGTCCCGAGGAGCGGGAGGGCCCAAGACCCAGTACTTC
CASSPSRGAGGPKTQYF
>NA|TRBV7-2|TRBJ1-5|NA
TGTGCCAGCAGCTCGGGCGGCTACAATCAGCCCCAGCATTTT
CASSSGGYNQPQHF
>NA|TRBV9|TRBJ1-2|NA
TGTGCCAGCAGCCAGGAACTCACGGCGGCTGGCTACACCTTC
CASSQELTAAGYTF
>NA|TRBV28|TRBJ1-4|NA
TGTGCCAGCAGTTGGGGCAGAAATGAAAAACTGTTTTTT
CASSWGRNEKLFF
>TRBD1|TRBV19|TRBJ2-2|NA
TGTGCCAGTAGTATGTCGGGACAGGGGGCAAACACCGGGGAGCTGTTTTTT
CASSMSGQGANTGELFF
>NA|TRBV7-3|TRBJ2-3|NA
TGTGCCAGCAGCCTAAGACAGGCGACAGATACGCAGTATTTT
CASSLRQATDTQYF
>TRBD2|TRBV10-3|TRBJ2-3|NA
TGTGCCATCAGTGAGGCGGGAGGGGACACAGATACGCAGTATTTT
CAISEAGGDTDTQYF
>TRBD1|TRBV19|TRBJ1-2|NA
TGTGCCAGTAGGCCGACAGGGGAACACGGCTACACCTTC
CASRPTGEHGYTF
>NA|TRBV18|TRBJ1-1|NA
TGTGCCAGCTCACCGTTGGAAGTGTCCACTGAAGCTTTCTTT
CASSPLEVSTEAFF
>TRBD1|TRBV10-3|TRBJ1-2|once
TGTGCCATCAGCAATGACAGGGGACGGGGCTACACCTTC
CAISNDRGRGYTF
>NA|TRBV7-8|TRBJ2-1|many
TGTGCCAGCAGCTTAGGGGGGGTTTACAATGAGCAGTTCTTC
CASSLGGVYNEQFF
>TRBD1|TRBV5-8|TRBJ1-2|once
TGTGCCAGCAGCTTGACAGGGGTTTATAACTATGGCTACACCTTC
CASSLTGVYNYGYTF
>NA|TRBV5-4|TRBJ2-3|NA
TGTGCCAGCAGCCACCCGACAGCAGATACGCAGTATTTT
CASSHPTADTQYF
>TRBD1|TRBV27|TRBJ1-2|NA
TGTGCCAGCAGTCCCCAGACAGGGGTGGGCTATGGCTACACCTTC
CASSPQTGVGYGYTF
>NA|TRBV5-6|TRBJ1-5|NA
TGTGCCAGCAGCTTGAGGGTCAGCAATCAGCCCCAGCATTTT
CASSLRVSNQPQHF
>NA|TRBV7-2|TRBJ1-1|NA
TGTGCCAGCAGCTTCCTACGAGGCGGCACTGAAGCTTTCTTT
CASSFLRGGTEAFF
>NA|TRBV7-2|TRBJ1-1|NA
TGTGCCAGCAGCGTTTCCGGGGGGAACACTGAAGCTTTCTTT
CASSVSGGNTEAFF
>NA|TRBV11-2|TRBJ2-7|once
TGTGCCAGCAGCTCGACGGGACTCCCTCCCTACGAGCAGTACTTC
CASSSTGLPPYEQYF
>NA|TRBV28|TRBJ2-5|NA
TGTGCCAGCTCCGGAGACCAAGAGACCCAGTACTTC
CASSGDQETQYF
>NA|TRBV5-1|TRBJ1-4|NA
TGCGCCAGCAGCTTGGGATCCCAGCCGGGCAGGGAAAAATTGTTTTTT
CASSLGSQPGREKLFF
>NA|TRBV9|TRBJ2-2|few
TGTGCCAGCGAGGTGGGGCTACCCCCCAACGGGGAGCTGTTTTTT
CASEVGLPPNGELFF
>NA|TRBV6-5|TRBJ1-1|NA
TGTGCCAGCAGTGAACGACAGGTAAACACTGAAGCTTTCTTT
CASSERQVNTEAFF
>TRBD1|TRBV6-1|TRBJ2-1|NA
TGTGCCAGCGAGACAGGGGGCGCGGGAAATGAGCAGTTCTTC
CASETGGAGNEQFF
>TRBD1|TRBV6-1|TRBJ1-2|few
TGTGCCAGCAACGAGATAGACAGGGGGTCTGGCTACACCTTC
CASNEIDRGSGYTF